Sequencing of this T cell receptor (beta chain) was carried out in a study of blood T cell repertoires in COVID-19. The overall study: In each case, the material was cDNA or gDNA derived from T cells, B-cell-depleted T cells, or PBMCs.

The authors' processing: Using reference gene primer amplification, nucleated cell counts were estimated. Sequencing was performed with immunoSEQ multiplex PCR; in TCRdb, only in-frame clones are kept and a portion is missing. V, J and clone size reflect that table, while D and trimming were determined from the DNA. In the table there are approximately 85,000 clones, around nine tenths of which are singletons. Germline assignment: CDR1 SGHVT and CDR2 SQSDAQ. This CDR3 spans 16 amino acids. With 4 bases clipped from V and 5 bases from J, the junction kept 9 bases outside the gene matches. This TCR was sampled from a man between 45 and 60 years old with acute or convalescent COVID-19. The J gene is TRBJ1-5, the V gene TRBV7-4; TRBD1 aligns across 9 bases. The sample taken for sequencing was peripheral blood. CDR3 sequence (DNA): TGTGCCAGCAGCTCCGCGACAGGGGGGCTCGATCAGCCCCAGCATTTT. Translating it yields CASSSATGGLDQPQHF.